Ten or more counts support the clone carrying this T cell receptor beta chain. Its target is unknown. This record belongs to a study of T-cell reconstitution after alpha-beta-depleted transplantation in children. Broader study findings: Where alpha-beta T cells came from about two months after transplant was reportedly several hundred expanded graft clones. Several patients had high TCRbeta diversity at day 60; it came from surviving recipient T cells and thymic progenitors.

Preparation of the TCRbeta library was carried out with unique molecular identifiers. TCRdb called the PCR reads again in MiXCR, with one record for every CDR3 protein. Altogether under 750,000 distinct CDR3 sequences are present, 20% to 25% being singletons, with the ten largest covering 11% to 15%. Germline CDR1 SGHRS, CDR2 YFSETQ. The trim removed 2 bases at V and 8 bases at J, leaving 16 bases unmatched. This CDR3 comprises 17 residues. V is TRBV5-1 and J is TRBJ2-1, with 7 bases fitting TRBD1. The sample consisted of PBMCs, mostly from graft donor cells, taken 360 days after TCRalphabeta/CD19-depleted stem cell transplant. This clonotype originated in a boy in the first two years of life who had a stem cell transplant for acute myeloid leukemia, so the T cells may come from the graft donor. The DNA for the CDR3 is TGCGCCAGCAGCTTTAGGCCCAGGGTAAAAGGGGGCGATGAGCAGTTCTTC. As protein: CASSFRPRVKGGDEQFF.